The 3 T cell receptor beta chains reported below all come from one sample, sequenced in a study of Graves' ophthalmopathy and Graves' hyperthyroidism. Investigators amplified TCR beta CDR3 regions from RNA transcripts. RT-PCR with HTBI primers came first, then second-round multiplex PCR. TCRdb ran MiXCR on the multiplex PCR reads and lists one entry per CDR3 protein. This table has approximately 210,000 distinct CDR3 sequences, 25% to 35% appearing once. Sequencing was done on a sample of peripheral blood. Every receptor here comes from a middle-aged man with Graves' ophthalmopathy.

The genes are TRBV30 and TRBJ1-6, with D perhaps matching TRBD1 (6 bases). Germline CDR1 is GTSNPN and CDR2 is SVGIG (reference sequence). The V and J ends lost 4 bases and 7 bases respectively, with 17 bases between them. The CDR3 is made up of 15 amino acids. The CDR3 DNA follows: TGTGCCTGGATGTTAGGGGGGTACAGCAATTCACCCCTCCACTTT. It translates to CAWMLGGYSNSPLHF.

In its sample, this clonotype was seen many times. The V and J genes are TRBV6-1 and TRBJ2-2, with TRBD1 matching over 7 bases. Per germline, CDR1 MNHNS and CDR2 SASEGT. V lost 6 bases, J lost 1 base, and 8 bases stayed unmatched. The CDR3 is 16 amino acids. The CDR3 is CASSLLQGMNTGELFF. CDR3 nucleotide sequence: TGTGCCAGCAGCCTTTTACAGGGGATGAACACCGGGGAGCTGTTTTTT.

The DNA for the CDR3 is TGTGCCAGCCGCCGGGGTCTCGGAAGCTCCGAGCAGTACTTC. This codes for CASRRGLGSSEQYF. The V gene is TRBV6-1, the J gene TRBJ2-7, with D possibly TRBD2 on 5 matching bases. The germline gives CDR1 MNHNS, CDR2 SASEGT. Trimming stripped 8 bases from V and 6 bases from J, with 20 bases between. The CDR3 contains 14 residues.